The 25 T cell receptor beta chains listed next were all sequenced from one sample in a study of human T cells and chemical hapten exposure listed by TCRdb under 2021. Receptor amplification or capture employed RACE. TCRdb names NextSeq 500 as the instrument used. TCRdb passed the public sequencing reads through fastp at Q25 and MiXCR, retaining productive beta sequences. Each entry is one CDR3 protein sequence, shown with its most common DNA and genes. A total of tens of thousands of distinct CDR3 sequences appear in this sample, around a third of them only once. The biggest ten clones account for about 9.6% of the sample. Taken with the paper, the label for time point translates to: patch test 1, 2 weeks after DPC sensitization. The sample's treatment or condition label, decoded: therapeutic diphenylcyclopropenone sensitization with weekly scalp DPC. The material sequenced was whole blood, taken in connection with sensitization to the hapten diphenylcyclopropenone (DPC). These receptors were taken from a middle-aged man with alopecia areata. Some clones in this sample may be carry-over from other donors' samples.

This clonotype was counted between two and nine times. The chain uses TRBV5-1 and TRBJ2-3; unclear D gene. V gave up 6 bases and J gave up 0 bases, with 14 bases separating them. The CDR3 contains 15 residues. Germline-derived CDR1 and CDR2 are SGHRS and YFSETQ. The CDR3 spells CASIREGHSTDTQYF. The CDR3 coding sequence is TGCGCCAGCATCCGTGAAGGGCATAGCACAGATACGCAGTATTTT.

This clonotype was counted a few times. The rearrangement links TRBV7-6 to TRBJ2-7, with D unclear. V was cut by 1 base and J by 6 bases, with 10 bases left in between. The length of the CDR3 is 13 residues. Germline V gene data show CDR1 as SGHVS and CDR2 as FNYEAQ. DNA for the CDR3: TGTGCCAGCAGCTTAGTAGCTACGGGCGAGCAGTACTTC. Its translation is CASSLVATGEQYF.

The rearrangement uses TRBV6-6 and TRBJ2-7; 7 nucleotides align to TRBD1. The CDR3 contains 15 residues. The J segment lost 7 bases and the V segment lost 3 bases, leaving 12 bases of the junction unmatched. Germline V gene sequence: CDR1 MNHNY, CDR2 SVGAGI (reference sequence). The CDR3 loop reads CASSYPLTGSEEQYF. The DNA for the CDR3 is TGTGCCAGCAGTTATCCCCTGACAGGGTCGGAAGAGCAGTACTTC.

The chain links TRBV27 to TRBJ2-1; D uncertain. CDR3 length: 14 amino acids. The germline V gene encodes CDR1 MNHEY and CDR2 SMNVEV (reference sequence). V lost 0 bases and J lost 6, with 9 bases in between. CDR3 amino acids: CASSLSTVFNEQFF. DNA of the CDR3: TGTGCCAGCAGTTTATCCACAGTGTTCAATGAGCAGTTCTTC.

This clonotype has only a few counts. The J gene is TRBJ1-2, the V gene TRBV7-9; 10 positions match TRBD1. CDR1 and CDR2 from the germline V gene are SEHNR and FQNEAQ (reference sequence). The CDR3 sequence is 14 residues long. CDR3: CASSRGTGAGGYTF. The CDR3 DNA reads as TGTGCATCCAGCAGGGGGACAGGGGCAGGAGGCTACACCTTC.

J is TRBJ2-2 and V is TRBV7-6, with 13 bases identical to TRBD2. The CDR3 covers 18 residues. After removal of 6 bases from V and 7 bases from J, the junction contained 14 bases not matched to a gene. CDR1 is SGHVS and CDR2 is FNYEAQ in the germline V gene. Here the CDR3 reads CASRQRLGTSGMNGELFF. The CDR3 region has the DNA TGTGCCAGCAGACAAAGACTCGGGACTAGCGGGATGAACGGGGAGCTGTTTTTT. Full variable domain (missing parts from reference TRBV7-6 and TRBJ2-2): GAGVSQSPRYKVTKRGQDVALRCDPISGHVSLYWYRQALGQGPEFLTYFNYEAQQDKSGLPNDRFSAERPEGSISTLTIQRTEQRDSAMYRCASRQRLGTSGMNGELFFGEGSRLTVL.

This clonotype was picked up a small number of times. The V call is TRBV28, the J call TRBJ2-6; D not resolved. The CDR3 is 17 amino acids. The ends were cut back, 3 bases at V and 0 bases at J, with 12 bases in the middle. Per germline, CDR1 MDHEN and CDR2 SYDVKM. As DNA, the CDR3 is TGTGCCAGCAGTTTGCTACCGCGAGGCTCTGGGGCCAACGTCCTGACTTTC. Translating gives CASSLLPRGSGANVLTF.

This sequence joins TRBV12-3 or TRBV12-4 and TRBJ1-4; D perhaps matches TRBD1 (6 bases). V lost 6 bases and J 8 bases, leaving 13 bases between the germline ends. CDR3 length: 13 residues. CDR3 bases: TGTGCCAGCAGACCGGGACACCTAGAAAAACTGTTTTTT. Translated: CASRPGHLEKLFF.

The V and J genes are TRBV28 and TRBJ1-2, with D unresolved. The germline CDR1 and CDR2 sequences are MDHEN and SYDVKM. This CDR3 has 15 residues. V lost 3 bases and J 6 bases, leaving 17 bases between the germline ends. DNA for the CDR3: TGTGCCAGCAGTTTCCCCGGTTCCGAAAGGGATGGCTACACCTTC. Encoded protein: CASSFPGSERDGYTF.

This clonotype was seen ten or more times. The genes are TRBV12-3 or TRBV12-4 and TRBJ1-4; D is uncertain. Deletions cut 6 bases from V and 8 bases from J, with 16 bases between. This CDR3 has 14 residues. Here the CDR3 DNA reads TGTGCCAGCAGCTCTTCTGGGTTGGTCGAAAAACTGTTTTTT. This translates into CASSSSGLVEKLFF.

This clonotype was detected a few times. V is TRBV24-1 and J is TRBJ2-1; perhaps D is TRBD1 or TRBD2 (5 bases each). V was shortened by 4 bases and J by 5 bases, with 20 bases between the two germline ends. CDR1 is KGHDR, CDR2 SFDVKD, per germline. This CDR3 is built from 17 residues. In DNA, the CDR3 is TGTGCCACCAGTGAGCATGCCTTCGGGACCTTCGACAATGAGCAGTTCTTC. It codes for CATSEHAFGTFDNEQFF.

The CDR3 sequence is CASSLERVKAEAFF. CDR3 nucleotide sequence: TGTGCCAGCAGCTTAGAACGGGTTAAGGCTGAAGCTTTCTTT. The rearrangement uses TRBV7-9 and TRBJ1-1; D ambiguous. Germline V lookup: CDR1 SEHNR, CDR2 FQNEAQ (reference sequence). CDR3 size: 14 residues. Trimming left V 1 base short and J 6 bases short, with 12 bases between.

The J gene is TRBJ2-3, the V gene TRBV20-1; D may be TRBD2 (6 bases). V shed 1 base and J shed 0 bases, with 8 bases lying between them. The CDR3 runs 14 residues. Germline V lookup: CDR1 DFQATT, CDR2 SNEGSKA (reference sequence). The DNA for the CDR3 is TGCAGTGCTAGAGGTCGGGAGAGCACAGATACGCAGTATTTT. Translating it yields CSARGRESTDTQYF.

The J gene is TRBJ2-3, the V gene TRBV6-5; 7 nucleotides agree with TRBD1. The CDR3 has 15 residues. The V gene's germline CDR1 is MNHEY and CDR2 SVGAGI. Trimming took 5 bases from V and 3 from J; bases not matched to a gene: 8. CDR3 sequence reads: CASSKGQPGTDTQYF. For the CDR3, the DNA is TGTGCCAGCAGTAAGGGACAGCCAGGAACAGATACGCAGTATTTT.

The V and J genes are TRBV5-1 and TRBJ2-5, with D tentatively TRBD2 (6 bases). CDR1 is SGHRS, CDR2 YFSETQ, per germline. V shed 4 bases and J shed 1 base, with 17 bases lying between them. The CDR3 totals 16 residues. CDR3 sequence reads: CASSRGSGKSQETQYF. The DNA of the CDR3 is TGCGCCAGCAGCCGTGGTAGCGGAAAGAGCCAAGAGACCCAGTACTTC.

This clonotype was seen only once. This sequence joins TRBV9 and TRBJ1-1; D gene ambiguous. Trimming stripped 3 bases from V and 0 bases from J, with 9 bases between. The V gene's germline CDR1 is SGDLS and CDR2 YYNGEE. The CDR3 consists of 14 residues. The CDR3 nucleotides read TGTGCCAGCAGCGCGAGAGATATGAACACTGAAGCTTTCTTT. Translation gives CASSARDMNTEAFF. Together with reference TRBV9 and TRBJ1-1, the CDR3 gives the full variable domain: DSGVTQTPKHLITATGQRVTLRCSPRSGDLSVYWYQQSLDQGLQFLIQYYNGEERAKGNILERFSAQQFPDLHSELNLSSLELGDSALYFCASSARDMNTEAFFGQGTRLTVV.

The CDR3 spells CASSLSQGQFF. The CDR3 nucleotides read TGCGCCAGCAGCTTGAGCCAGGGTCAGTTCTTC. This sequence joins TRBV5-1 and TRBJ2-1; a possible D gene is TRBD1 (5 bases). The germline CDR1 and CDR2 sequences are SGHRS and YFSETQ. V lost 1 base, J lost 13 bases, and 9 bases lay in between. The CDR3 is 11 residues long.

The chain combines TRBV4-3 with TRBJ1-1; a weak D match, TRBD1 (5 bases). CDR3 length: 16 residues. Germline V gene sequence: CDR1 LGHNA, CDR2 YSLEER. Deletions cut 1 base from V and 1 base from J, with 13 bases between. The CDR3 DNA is TGCGCCAGCAGCCAAGCCACAGGACCGAGGAACACTGAAGCTTTCTTT. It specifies CASSQATGPRNTEAFF.

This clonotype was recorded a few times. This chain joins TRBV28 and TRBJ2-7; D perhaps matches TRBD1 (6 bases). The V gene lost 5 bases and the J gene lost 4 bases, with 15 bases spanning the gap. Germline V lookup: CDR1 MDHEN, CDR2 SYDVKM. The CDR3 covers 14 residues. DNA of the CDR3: TGTGCCAGCAGTGCACCCGGACAGTTATACGAGCAGTACTTC. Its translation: CASSAPGQLYEQYF.

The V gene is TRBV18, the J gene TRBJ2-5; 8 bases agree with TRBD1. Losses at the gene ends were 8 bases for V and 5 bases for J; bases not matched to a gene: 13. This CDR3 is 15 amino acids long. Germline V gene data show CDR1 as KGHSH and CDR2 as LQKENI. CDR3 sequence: CASRSGTGSYETQYF. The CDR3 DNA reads TGTGCCAGCCGTTCCGGGACAGGAAGTTACGAGACCCAGTACTTC.

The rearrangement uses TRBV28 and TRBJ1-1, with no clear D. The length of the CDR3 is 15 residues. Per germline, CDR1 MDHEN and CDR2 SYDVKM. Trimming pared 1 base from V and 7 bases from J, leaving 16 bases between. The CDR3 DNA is TGTGCCAGCAGTTTATCACAGCGTTCTGGCCTTGAAGCTTTCTTT. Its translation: CASSLSQRSGLEAFF.

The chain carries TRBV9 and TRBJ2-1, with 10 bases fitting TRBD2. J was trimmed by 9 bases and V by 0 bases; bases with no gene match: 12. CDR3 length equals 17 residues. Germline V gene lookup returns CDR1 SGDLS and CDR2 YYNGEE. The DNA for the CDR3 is TGTGCCAGCAGCGTAGAGGGAGCGGCTAGCGGGAGTGGTGAGCAGTTCTTC. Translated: CASSVEGAASGSGEQFF.

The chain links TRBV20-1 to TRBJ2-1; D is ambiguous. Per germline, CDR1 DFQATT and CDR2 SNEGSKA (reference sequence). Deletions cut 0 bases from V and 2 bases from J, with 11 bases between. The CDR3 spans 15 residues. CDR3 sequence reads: CSARDRADPYNEQFF. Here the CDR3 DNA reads TGCAGTGCTAGAGATCGGGCGGACCCCTACAATGAGCAGTTCTTC.

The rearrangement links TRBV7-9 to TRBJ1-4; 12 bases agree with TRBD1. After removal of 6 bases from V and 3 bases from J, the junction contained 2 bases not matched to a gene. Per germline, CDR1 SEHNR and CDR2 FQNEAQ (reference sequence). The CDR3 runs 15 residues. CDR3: CASRGQGAANEKLFF. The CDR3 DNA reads TGTGCCAGCAGGGGACAGGGGGCGGCTAATGAAAAACTGTTTTTT.

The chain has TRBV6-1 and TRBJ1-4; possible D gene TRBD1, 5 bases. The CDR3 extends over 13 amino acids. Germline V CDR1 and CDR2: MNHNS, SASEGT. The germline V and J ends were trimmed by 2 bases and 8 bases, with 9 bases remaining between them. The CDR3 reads CASSENRFEKLFF. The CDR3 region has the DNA TGTGCCAGCAGTGAAAACAGGTTCGAAAAACTGTTTTTT.